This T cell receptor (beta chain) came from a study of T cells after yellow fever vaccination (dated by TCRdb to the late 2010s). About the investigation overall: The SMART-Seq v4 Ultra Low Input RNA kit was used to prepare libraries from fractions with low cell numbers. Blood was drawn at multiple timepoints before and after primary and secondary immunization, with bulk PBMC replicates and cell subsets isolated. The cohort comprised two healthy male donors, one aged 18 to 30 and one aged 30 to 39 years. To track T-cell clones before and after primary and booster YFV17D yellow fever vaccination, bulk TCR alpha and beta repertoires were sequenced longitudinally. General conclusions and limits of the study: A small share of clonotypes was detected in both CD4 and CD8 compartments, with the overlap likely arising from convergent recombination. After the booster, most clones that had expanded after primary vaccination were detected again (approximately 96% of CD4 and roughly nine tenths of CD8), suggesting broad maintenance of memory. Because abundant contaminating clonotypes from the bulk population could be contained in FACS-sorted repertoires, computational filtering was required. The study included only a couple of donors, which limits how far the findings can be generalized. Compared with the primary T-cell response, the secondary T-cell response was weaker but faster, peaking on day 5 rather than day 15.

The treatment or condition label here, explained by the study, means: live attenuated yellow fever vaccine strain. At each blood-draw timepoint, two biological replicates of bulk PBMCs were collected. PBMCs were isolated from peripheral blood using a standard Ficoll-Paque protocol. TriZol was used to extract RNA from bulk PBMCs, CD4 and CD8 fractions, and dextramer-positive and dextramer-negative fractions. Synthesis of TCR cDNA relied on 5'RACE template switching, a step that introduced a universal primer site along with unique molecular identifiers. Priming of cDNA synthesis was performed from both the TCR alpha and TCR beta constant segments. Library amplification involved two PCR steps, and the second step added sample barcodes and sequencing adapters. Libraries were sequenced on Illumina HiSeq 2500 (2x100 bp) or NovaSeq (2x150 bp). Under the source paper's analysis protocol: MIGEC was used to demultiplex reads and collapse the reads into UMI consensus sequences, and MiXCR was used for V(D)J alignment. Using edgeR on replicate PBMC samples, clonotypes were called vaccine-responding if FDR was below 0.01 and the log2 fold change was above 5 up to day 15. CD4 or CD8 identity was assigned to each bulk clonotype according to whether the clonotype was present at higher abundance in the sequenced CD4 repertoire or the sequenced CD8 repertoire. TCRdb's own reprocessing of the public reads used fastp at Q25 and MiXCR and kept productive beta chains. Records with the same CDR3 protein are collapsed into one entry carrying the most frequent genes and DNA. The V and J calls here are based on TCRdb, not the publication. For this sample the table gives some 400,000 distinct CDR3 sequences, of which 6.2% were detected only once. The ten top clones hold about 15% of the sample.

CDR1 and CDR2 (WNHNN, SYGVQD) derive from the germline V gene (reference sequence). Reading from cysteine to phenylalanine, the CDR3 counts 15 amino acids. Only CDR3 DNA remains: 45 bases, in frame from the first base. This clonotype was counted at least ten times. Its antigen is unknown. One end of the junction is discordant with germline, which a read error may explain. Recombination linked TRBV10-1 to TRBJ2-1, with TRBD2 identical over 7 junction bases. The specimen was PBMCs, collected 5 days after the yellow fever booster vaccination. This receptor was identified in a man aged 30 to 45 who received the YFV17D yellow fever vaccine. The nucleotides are TGCGCCAGTAGTGAGGCTAGCGGATCGTACAATGAGCAGTTCTTC. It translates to CASSEASGSYNEQFF.